In its sample, the clone carrying this T cell receptor (beta chain) was seen many times. The target antigen is unknown. These data come from a study of T-cell reconstitution after alpha-beta-depleted transplantation in children. Molecular barcoding with unique molecular identifiers was used for the TCRbeta library. TCRdb ran MiXCR on the PCR reads and lists one entry per CDR3 protein. The sample holds 200,000 or so distinct CDR3 sequences, 5.5% to 7% seen once. Study outcomes and limitations: The origin of high day-60 TCRbeta diversity in some patients lay in surviving recipient T cells and thymic progenitors. Fresh T-cell production supplied most of the T-cell counts and diversity seen one year after transplant. It was reported that alpha-beta T cells came from several hundred expanded graft clones (about two months after transplant).

In germline, CDR1 is SGHVS, CDR2 FQNEAQ. The CDR3 consists of 17 residues. Trimming removed 8 bases from V and 1 base from J; junction bases left unmatched: 14. Sequencing was performed on PBMCs, taken before TCRalphabeta/CD19-depleted stem cell transplant. The TCR was taken from a boy younger than 10 with acute lymphoblastic leukemia, due to receive a stem cell transplant. J is TRBJ1-5 and V is TRBV7-8; 7 nucleotides match TRBD1. The CDR3 loop reads CASHDSTGYRSNQPQHF. The CDR3 DNA is TGTGCCAGCCACGATTCGACAGGGTATAGAAGCAATCAGCCCCAGCATTTT.